This entry features one T cell receptor beta chain sequence. Its target is not known. The sample comes from a study of T cell responses to AZD1222 COVID-19 vaccine. Clones were sequenced by immunoSEQ multiplex PCR, and TCRdb holds only the in-frame ones, with some missing. The sample holds about 48,000 clones, around 89% seen once. There are 17 residues in the CDR3. V lost 4 bases to trimming and J lost 7 bases; unmatched junction nucleotides: 14. Germline CDR1 is MNHEY and CDR2 is SMNVEV (reference sequence). Study results and caveats: Repertoire sampling was restricted to post-peak T cell response timepoints. Seropositivity was recorded at baseline in only six AZD1222 recipients.

This material consisted of peripheral blood, taken 28 days after the second AZD1222 dose. The receptor was isolated from an adult who received the AZD1222 COVID-19 vaccine. The V call is TRBV27, the J call TRBJ2-1; 9 bases align to TRBD2. DNA for the CDR3: TGTGCCAGCAGTTCTATCTGGGGCGGGAGGGCCAAGAATGAGCAGTTCTTC. It is translated as CASSSIWGGRAKNEQFF.